This TCR beta chain was sequenced in a study of T cell repertoires in cytomegalovirus infection. Study-level information: In public TCR beta signatures, there were indications of both CMV infection and matching HLA type. Regarding the study as a whole: Cumulative frequency of public TCR beta families picked out carriers of CMV plus the relevant HLA. HLA-C-restricted CMV-specific TCR beta clonotypes prevailed in the ex vivo response.

A note on this clonotype: Its antigen is currently unknown.

TCRdb reprocessed the reads with MiXCR, giving one entry per CDR3 protein. The sample lists some 160,000 distinct CDR3 sequences, roughly a sixth seen once, with 18% in the top ten. The source is a human donor in good health (CMV status not recorded). Some clones in this sample may be carry-over from other donors' samples. The specimen sequenced was CD8+ T cells from PBMCs.

CDR3 sequence reads: CATSEGPPQNTDTQYF. The CDR3 DNA sequence: TGTGCCACCTCAGAGGGGCCACCCCAGAACACAGATACGCAGTATTTT. The V and J genes are TRBV2 and TRBJ2-3, with D perhaps assigned TRBD1 or TRBD2 (5 bases each). Germline CDR1 reads SNHLY; CDR2 reads FYNNEI. V dropped 10 bases and J dropped 2 bases, with 22 bases sitting between them. The CDR3 covers 16 residues. Full variable domain (missing parts from reference TRBV2 and TRBJ2-3): EPEVTQTPSHQVTQMGQEVILRCVPISNHLYFYWYRQILGQKVEFLVSFYNNEISEKSEIFDDQFSVERPDGSNFTLKIRSTKLEDSAMYFCATSEGPPQNTDTQYFGPGTRLTVL.